This T cell receptor beta chain was observed in a study of blood T cell repertoires in COVID-19. J lost 5 bases, V lost 6 bases, and 16 bases had no gene match. Germline V gene sequence: CDR1 MNHEY, CDR2 SMNVEV (reference sequence). CDR3 length: 17 residues. Clones were read by immunoSEQ multiplex PCR, and TCRdb kept only the in-frame ones, dropping some. The sample records fewer than 250,000 clones, over 70% being singletons. Material: peripheral blood. This receptor was identified in a woman aged 50 to 60 with acute or convalescent COVID-19. The chain combines TRBV27 with TRBJ2-3; TRBD1 aligns across 8 bases. The CDR3 DNA sequence: TGTGCCAGCAGCCGAACCGGGGCAGGGGGCCCCAGAGATACGCAGTATTTT. This translates into CASSRTGAGGPRDTQYF.